The 5 T cell receptor beta chains in this list originate from one sample, sequenced in a study of blood T cell repertoires in COVID-19. Sequencing used immunoSEQ multiplex PCR; TCRdb keeps in-frame clones, though not all of them. The sample comprises about 250,000 clones, 81% of which are singletons, and roughly 8% rests with the top ten. Material: peripheral blood. Receptors were obtained from an elderly woman with acute or convalescent COVID-19.

The chain carries TRBV19 and TRBJ2-2; no firm D call. The CDR3 totals 12 residues. Trimming took 5 bases from V and 7 from J, leaving 8 bases between them. Germline V lookup: CDR1 LNHDA, CDR2 SQIVND (reference sequence). The CDR3 protein is CASSPLGGELFF. CDR3 bases: TGTGCCAGTAGTCCCCTCGGCGGGGAGCTGTTTTTT.

V gene TRBV19 combines with J gene TRBJ2-2; the match to TRBD2 covers 10 bases. The germline V gene has CDR1 LNHDA and CDR2 SQIVND (reference sequence). J lost 2 bases, V lost 4 bases, and 19 bases had no gene match. CDR3 length: 21 residues. As DNA, the CDR3 is TGTGCCAGTAGTAACCGAAGAGCCGCTAAAAGCGGGGGGGGCAACACCGGGGAGCTGTTTTTT. The encoded protein is CASSNRRAAKSGGGNTGELFF.

The chain carries TRBV7-9 and TRBJ2-1, with 8 bases fitting TRBD1. Germline V gene sequence: CDR1 SEHNR, CDR2 FQNEAQ (reference sequence). This CDR3 spans 12 amino acids. The ends lost 3 bases at V and 14 bases at J; junction bases unmatched: 6. Written as DNA, the CDR3 is TGTGCCAGCAGCTTGGAAACAGGGGGTGAGTTCTTC. It yields the protein CASSLETGGEFF.

In this sample, this clone turned up once. The chain links TRBV9 to TRBJ2-7, with 14 positions matching TRBD2. Unmatched junction bases numbered 8, after V lost 4 bases and J lost 5 bases. Germline V CDR1 and CDR2: SGDLS, YYNGEE. CDR3 length: 16 amino acids. The CDR3: CASSPGTSGSLDEQYF. For the CDR3, the DNA is TGTGCCAGCAGCCCAGGGACTAGCGGGAGCTTGGACGAGCAGTACTTC.

The chain couples TRBV6-5 to TRBJ1-4; the D is unclear. Trimming removed 0 bases at V and 0 bases at J, with 8 bases between. Germline assignment: CDR1 MNHEY and CDR2 SVGAGI. This CDR3 comprises 16 residues. CDR3 residues: CASSYSRPPTNEKLFF. As DNA, the CDR3 is TGTGCCAGCAGTTACTCGAGGCCGCCAACTAATGAAAAACTGTTTTTT.